The 5 T cell receptor beta chains in this list originate from one sample, sequenced in a study of shared clonotypes between healthy human individuals. Repertoires were generated with immunoSEQ multiplex PCR, while TCRdb's copy carries only in-frame clones and drops some. The data hold hundreds of thousands of clones, with more than 95% observed a single time. The sample taken for sequencing was naive CD4+ T cells sorted from blood. Described subset: CD45RA+ positively selected. Every receptor here comes from a woman aged 30 to 39 in good health.

This chain connects TRBV28 to TRBJ2-5; TRBD1 matches at 7 bases. The CDR3 is 13 residues long. CDR1 is MDHEN and CDR2 is SYDVKM in the germline V gene. Unmatched junction bases numbered 3, after V lost 7 bases and J lost 1 base. CDR3 in amino acids: CASTRDSQETQYF. Here the CDR3 DNA reads TGTGCCAGCACCCGGGACAGCCAAGAGACCCAGTACTTC.

The table lists this clone with a count of one. One end of the junction does not line up with germline, which may come from a read error. DNA for the CDR3: TGCGCCAGCAACTTGGTACCCGCGGGAGGGCTGGAAGAGCAGTTCTTC. Amino acid sequence: CASNLVPAGGLEEQFF. This chain links TRBV5-1 with TRBJ2-1; 9 bases are shared with TRBD2. This CDR3 contains 16 residues. Germline lookup yields CDR1 SGHRS and CDR2 YFSETQ.

The V and J genes are TRBV18 and TRBJ2-5; D is unresolved. The CDR3 covers 14 residues. V lost 1 base to trimming and J lost 1 base, with 7 bases between them. The germline V gene encodes CDR1 KGHSH and CDR2 LQKENI. The CDR3 sequence is CASSPQDRQETQYF. The CDR3 nucleotides are TGTGCCAGCTCACCACAGGACCGCCAAGAGACCCAGTACTTC. Using reference TRBV18 and TRBJ2-5 for the parts outside the CDR3, the full variable domain is NAGVMQNPRHLVRRRGQEARLRCSPMKGHSHVYWYRQLPEEGLKFMVYLQKENIIDESGMPKERFSAEFPKEGPSILRIQQVVRGDSAAYFCASSPQDRQETQYFGPGTRLLVL.

The J gene is TRBJ1-1, the V gene TRBV6-5, with D possibly matching TRBD1 (6 bases). This CDR3 is 12 amino acids long. V shed 7 bases and J shed 3 bases, with 9 bases lying between them. Germline lookup yields CDR1 MNHEY and CDR2 SVGAGI. CDR3 DNA sequence: TGTGCCAGCATGACAGGATACACTGAAGCTTTCTTT. It specifies CASMTGYTEAFF.

The genes are TRBV28 and TRBJ1-2, with unresolved D. Looked up from germline, CDR1 is MDHEN and CDR2 is SYDVKM. Trimming removed 0 bases from V and 5 bases from J, with 10 bases in between. The CDR3 is 14 residues long. CDR3 nucleotides: TGTGCCAGCAGTTTATGGGGCGGGAAATATGGCTACACCTTC. This gives the protein CASSLWGGKYGYTF.